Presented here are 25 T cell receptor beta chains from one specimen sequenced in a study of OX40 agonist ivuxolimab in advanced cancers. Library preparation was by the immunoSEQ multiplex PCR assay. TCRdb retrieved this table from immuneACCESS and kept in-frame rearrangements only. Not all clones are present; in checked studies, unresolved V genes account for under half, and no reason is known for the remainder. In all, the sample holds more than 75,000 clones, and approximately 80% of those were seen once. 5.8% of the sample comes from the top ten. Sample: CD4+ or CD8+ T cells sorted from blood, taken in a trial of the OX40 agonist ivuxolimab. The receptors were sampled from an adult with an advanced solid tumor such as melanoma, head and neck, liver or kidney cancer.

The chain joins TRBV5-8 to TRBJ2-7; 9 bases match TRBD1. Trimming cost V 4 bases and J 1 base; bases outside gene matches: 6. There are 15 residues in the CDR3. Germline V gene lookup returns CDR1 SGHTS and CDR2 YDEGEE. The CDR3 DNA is TGTGCCAGCAGCCCCGAAGGGACAGGGTCCTACGAGCAGTACTTC. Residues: CASSPEGTGSYEQYF.

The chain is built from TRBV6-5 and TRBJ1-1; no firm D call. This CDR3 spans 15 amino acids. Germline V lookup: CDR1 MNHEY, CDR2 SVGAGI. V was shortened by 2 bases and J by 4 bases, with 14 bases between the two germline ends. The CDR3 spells CASSYPSSMGTEAFF. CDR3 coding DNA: TGTGCCAGCAGTTACCCCTCGTCAATGGGCACTGAAGCTTTCTTT.

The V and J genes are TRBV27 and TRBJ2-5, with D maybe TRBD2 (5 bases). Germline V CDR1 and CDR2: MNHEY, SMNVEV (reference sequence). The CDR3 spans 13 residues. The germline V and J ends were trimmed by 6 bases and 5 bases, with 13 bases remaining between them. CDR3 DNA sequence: TGTGCCAGCAGCAGCGGTGGATGGGAGACCCAGTACTTC. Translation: CASSSGGWETQYF.

In DNA, the CDR3 is TGTGCCAGCAGCCTCGGACTAGCGGGAGGGACCGCAGATACGCAGTATTTT. This codes for CASSLGLAGGTADTQYF. This chain joins TRBV11-3 and TRBJ2-3; 15 positions agree with TRBD2. V gave up 5 bases and J gave up 4 bases; unmatched junction bases: 7. The CDR3 sequence is 17 residues long. Germline assignment: CDR1 SGHNT and CDR2 YENEEA.

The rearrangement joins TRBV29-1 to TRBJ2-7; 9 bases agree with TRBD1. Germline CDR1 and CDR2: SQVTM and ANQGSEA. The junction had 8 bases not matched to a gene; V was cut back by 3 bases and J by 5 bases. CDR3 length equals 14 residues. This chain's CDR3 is CSVDKQGAWDEQYF. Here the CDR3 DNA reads TGCAGCGTTGATAAACAGGGGGCTTGGGACGAGCAGTACTTC.

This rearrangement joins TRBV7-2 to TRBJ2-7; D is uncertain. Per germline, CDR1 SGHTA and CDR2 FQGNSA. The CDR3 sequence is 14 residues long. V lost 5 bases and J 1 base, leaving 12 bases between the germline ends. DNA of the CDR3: TGTGCCAGCAGCCTAGGACGGATTTCCTACGAGCAGTACTTC. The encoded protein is CASSLGRISYEQYF.

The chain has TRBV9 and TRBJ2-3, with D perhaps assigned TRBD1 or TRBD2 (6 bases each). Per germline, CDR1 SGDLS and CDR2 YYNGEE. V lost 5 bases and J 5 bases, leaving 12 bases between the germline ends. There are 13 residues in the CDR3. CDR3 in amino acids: CASSQQGGDTQYF. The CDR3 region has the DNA TGTGCCAGCAGTCAACAGGGAGGAGATACGCAGTATTTT. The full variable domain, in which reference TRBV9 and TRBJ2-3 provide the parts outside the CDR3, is DSGVTQTPKHLITATGQRVTLRCSPRSGDLSVYWYQQSLDQGLQFLIQYYNGEERAKGNILERFSAQQFPDLHSELNLSSLELGDSALYFCASSQQGGDTQYFGPGTRLTVL.

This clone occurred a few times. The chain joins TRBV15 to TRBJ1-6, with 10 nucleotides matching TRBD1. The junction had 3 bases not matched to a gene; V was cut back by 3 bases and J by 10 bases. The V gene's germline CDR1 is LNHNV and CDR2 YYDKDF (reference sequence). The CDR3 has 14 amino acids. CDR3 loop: CATSRDRGYSPLHF. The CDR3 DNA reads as TGTGCCACCAGCAGGGACAGGGGGTACTCACCCCTCCACTTT.

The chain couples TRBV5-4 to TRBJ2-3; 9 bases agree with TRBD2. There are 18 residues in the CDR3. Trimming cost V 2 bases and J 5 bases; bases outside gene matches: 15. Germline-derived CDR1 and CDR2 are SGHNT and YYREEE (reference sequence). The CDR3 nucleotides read TGTGCCAGCAGCTTCCGAGCTGGTCGGCGGGGGGGATTAGATACGCAGTATTTT. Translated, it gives CASSFRAGRRGGLDTQYF. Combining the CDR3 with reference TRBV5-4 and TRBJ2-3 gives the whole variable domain ETGVTQSPTHLIKTRGQQVTLRCSSQSGHNTVSWYQQALGQGPQFIFQYYREEENGRGNFPPRFSGLQFPNYSSELNVNALELDDSALYLCASSFRAGRRGGLDTQYFGPGTRLTVL.

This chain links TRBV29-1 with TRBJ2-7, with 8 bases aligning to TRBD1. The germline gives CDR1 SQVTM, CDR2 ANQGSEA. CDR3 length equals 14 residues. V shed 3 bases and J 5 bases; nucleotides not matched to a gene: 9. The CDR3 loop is CSVDAGGAGDEQYF. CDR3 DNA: TGCAGCGTTGATGCAGGGGGCGCAGGAGACGAGCAGTACTTC.

CDR3 loop: CAGEGFHYGYTF. The CDR3 DNA sequence: TGTGCCGGAGAGGGTTTTCACTATGGCTACACCTTC. The J gene is TRBJ1-2, the V gene TRBV30; D unresolved. The CDR3 totals 12 residues. V was pared by 8 bases and J by 3 bases, with 13 bases between. The germline CDR1 and CDR2 sequences are GTSNPN and SVGIG (reference sequence).

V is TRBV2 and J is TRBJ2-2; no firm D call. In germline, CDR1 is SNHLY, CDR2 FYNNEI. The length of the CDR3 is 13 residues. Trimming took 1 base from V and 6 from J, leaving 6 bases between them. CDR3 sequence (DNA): TGTGCCAGCAGTGAAGAAGCCCCCGGGGAGCTGTTTTTT. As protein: CASSEEAPGELFF.

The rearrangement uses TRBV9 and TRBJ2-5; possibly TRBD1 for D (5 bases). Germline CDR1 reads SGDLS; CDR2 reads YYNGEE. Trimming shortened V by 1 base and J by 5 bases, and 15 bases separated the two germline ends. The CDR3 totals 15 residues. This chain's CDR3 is CASSVFPGSKETQYF. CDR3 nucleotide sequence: TGTGCCAGCAGCGTATTCCCAGGGTCGAAGGAGACCCAGTACTTC.

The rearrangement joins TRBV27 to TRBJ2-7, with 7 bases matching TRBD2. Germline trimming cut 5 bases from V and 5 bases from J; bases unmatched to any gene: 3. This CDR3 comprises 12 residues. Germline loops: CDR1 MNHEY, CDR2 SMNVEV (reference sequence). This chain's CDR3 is CASSGGGDEQYF. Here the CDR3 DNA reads TGTGCCAGCAGTGGGGGAGGGGACGAGCAGTACTTC.

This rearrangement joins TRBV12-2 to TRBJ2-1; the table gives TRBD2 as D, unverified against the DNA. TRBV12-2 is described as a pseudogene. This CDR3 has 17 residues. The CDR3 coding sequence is TGTGCAAGTCGCCCGGGAACAGGGGAGAGCGGGAGGAATGAGCAGTTCTTC. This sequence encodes CASRPGTGESGRNEQFF.

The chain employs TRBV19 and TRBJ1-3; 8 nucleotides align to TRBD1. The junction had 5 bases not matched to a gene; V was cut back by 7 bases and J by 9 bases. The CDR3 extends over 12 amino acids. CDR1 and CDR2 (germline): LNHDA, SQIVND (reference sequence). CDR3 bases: TGTGCCAGTACCCACGGACAGGGCACCATATATTTT. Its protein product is CASTHGQGTIYF.

The CDR3 sequence: CATSSPTGHEQYF. The CDR3 DNA sequence: TGTGCCACCAGCAGTCCAACGGGCCACGAGCAGTACTTC. The chain couples TRBV15 to TRBJ2-7, with D unclear. The germline V gene has CDR1 LNHNV and CDR2 YYDKDF (reference sequence). This CDR3 spans 13 amino acids. Trimming pared 3 bases from V and 5 bases from J, leaving 11 bases between.

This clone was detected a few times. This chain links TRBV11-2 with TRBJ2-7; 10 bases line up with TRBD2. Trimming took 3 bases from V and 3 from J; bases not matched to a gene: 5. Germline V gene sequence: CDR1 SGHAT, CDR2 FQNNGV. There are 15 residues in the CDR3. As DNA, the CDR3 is TGTGCCAGCAGCTTGTTAGCGGGAGGTGGCTACGAGCAGTACTTC. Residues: CASSLLAGGGYEQYF.

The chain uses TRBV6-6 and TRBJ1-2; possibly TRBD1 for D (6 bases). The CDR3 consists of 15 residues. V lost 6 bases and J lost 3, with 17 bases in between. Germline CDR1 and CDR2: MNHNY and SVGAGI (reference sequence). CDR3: CASSSPPDSDYGYTF. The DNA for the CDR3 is TGTGCCAGCAGCTCACCCCCGGACAGTGACTATGGCTACACCTTC.

The CDR3 loop reads CASSYDFNRDPDTQYF. As DNA, the CDR3 is TGTGCCAGCAGTTACGACTTTAATAGGGACCCAGATACGCAGTATTTT. The chain links TRBV6-5 to TRBJ2-3; D may be TRBD1 or TRBD2 (5 bases each). Germline V gene data show CDR1 as MNHEY and CDR2 as SVGAGI. The V end was cut by 2 bases, the J end by 4 bases, with 16 bases between. This CDR3 is 16 amino acids long.

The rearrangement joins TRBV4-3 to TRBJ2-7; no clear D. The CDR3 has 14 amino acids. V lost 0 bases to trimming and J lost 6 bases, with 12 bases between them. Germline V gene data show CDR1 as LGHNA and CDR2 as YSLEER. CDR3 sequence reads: CASSQEGVGSEQYF. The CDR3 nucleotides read TGCGCCAGCAGCCAAGAAGGTGTGGGGTCCGAGCAGTACTTC.

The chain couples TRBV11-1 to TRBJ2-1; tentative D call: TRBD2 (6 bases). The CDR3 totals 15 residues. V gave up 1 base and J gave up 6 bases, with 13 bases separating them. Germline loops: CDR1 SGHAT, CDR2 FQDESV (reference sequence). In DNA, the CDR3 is TGTGCCAGCAGCTTAGGGCTCGGGGGACTCAATGAGCAGTTCTTC. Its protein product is CASSLGLGGLNEQFF.

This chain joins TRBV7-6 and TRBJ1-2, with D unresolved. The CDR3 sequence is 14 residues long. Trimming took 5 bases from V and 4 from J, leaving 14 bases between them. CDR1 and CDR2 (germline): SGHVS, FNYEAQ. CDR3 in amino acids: CASSPTTESYGYTF. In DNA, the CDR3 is TGTGCCAGCAGCCCCACAACGGAGTCCTATGGCTACACCTTC.

CDR3 nucleotides: TGTGCCAGCAGGGGGCAAGAGACCCAGTACTTC. This translates into CASRGQETQYF. This sequence joins TRBV19 and TRBJ2-5; 7 nucleotides align to TRBD1. The V gene's germline CDR1 is LNHDA and CDR2 SQIVND (reference sequence). The CDR3 is 11 residues long. The V segment lost 9 bases and the J segment 2 bases; nucleotides outside the gene matches: 0. The full variable domain, with the rest looked up from reference TRBV19 and TRBJ2-5, is DGGITQSPKYLFRKEGQNVTLSCEQNLNHDAMYWYRQDPGQGLRLIYYSQIVNDFQKGDIAEGYSVSREKKESFPLTVTSAQKNPTAFYLCASRGQETQYFGPGTRLLVL.

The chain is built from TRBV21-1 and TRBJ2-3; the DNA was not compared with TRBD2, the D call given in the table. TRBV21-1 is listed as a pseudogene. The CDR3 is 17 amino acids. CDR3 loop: CASSNGGLATDTDTQYF. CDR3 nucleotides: TGTGCCAGCAGCAACGGGGGACTAGCGACAGACACAGATACGCAGTATTTT.